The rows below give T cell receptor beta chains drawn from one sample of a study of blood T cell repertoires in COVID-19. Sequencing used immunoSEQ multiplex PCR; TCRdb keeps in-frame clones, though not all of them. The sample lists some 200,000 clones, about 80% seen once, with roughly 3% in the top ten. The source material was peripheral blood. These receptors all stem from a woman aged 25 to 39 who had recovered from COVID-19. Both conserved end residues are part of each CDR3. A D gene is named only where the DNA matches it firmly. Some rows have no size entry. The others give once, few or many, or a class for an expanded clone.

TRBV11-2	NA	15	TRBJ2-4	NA	CASSWRAGTKNIQYF	TGTGCCAGCAGCTGGCGGGCGGGGACCAAAAACATTCAGTACTTC
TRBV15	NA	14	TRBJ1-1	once	CATSRAGRNTEAFF	TGTGCCACCAGCAGAGCTGGCAGGAACACTGAAGCTTTCTTT
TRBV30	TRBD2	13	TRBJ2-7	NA	CAWYPGLVGEQYF	TGTGCCTGGTACCCGGGACTAGTGGGCGAGCAGTACTTC
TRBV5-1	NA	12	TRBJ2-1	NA	CASSLSMSEQFF	TGCGCCAGCAGCTTGTCGATGAGTGAGCAGTTCTTC
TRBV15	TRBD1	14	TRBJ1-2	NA	CATSRDKGARGYTF	TGTGCCACCAGCAGAGATAAGGGGGCAAGGGGCTACACCTTC
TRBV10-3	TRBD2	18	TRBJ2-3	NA	CAISRNDLAGVGTDTQYF	TGTGCCATCAGTAGGAACGATCTAGCGGGAGTGGGTACAGATACGCAGTATTTT
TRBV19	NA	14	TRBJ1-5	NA	CASSMAGFDQPQHF	TGTGCCAGTAGTATGGCAGGGTTCGATCAGCCCCAGCATTTT
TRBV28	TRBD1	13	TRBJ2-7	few	CASRQGRSYEQYF	TGTGCCAGCCGACAGGGGCGCTCCTACGAGCAGTACTTC
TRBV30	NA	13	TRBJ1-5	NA	CAWSPQGNQPQHF	TGTGCCTGGAGCCCCCAGGGCAATCAGCCCCAGCATTTT
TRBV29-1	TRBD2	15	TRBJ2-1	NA	CSDTSGRDPYNEQFF	TGCAGCGACACTAGCGGGAGGGACCCCTACAATGAGCAGTTCTTC
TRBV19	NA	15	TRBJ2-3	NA	CASSPVTGEGDTQYF	TGTGCCAGTAGTCCAGTGACAGGGGAGGGAGATACGCAGTATTTT
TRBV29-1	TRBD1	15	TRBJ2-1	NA	CSVEGGTGPYNEQFF	TGCAGCGTTGAAGGTGGGACAGGGCCCTACAATGAGCAGTTCTTC
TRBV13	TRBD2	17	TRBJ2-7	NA	CASSLVVGLAASYEQYF	TGTGCCAGCAGCTTAGTAGTTGGACTAGCGGCCTCCTACGAGCAGTACTTC
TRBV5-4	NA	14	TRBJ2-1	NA	CASSLAGVANEQFF	TGTGCCAGCAGCTTGGCGGGAGTAGCAAATGAGCAGTTCTTC
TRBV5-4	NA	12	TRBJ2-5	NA	CASSLTGETQYF	TGTGCCAGCAGCTTGACGGGGGAGACCCAGTACTTC
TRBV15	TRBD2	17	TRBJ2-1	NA	CATSPRLAGDIDNEQFF	TGTGCCACCAGCCCCCGACTAGCGGGGGATATAGACAATGAGCAGTTCTTC
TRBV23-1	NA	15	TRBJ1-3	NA	CASKFLRSGGNTIYF	TGCGCCAGCAAGTTCCTCCGGTCCGGTGGAAACACCATATATTTT
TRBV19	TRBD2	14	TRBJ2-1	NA	CASSMKAGGNEQFF	TGTGCCAGTAGTATGAAAGCGGGAGGTAATGAGCAGTTCTTC
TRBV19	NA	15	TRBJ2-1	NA	CASSLRERAYNEQFF	TGTGCCAGTAGCCTACGGGAGAGGGCCTACAATGAGCAGTTCTTC
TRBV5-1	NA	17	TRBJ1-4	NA	CASSLGGVRSTNEKLFF	TGCGCCAGCAGCTTAGGGGGGGTACGGTCAACTAATGAAAAACTGTTTTTT
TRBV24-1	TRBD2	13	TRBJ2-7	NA	CATSASGNYEQYF	TGTGCCACCAGTGCTAGCGGGAACTACGAGCAGTACTTC
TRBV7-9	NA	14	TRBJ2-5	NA	CASSPGGGRETQYF	TGTGCCAGCAGCCCCGGGGGCGGGAGAGAGACCCAGTACTTC
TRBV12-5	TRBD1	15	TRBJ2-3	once	CASVPRTGNTDTQYF	TGTGCTAGTGTCCCAAGGACAGGCAACACAGATACGCAGTATTTT
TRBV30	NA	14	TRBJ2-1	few	CAGLPGVSYNEQFF	TGTGCCGGCTTACCGGGGGTTTCCTACAATGAGCAGTTCTTC
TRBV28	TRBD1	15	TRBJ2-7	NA	CASSSGQGGYYEQYF	TGTGCCAGCAGTTCCGGACAGGGTGGCTACTACGAGCAGTACTTC
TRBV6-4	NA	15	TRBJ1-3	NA	CASSDSRGSANTIYF	TGTGCCAGCAGTGACTCGCGGGGGTCTGCCAACACCATATATTTT
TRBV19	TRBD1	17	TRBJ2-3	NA	CASREQDRGSAADTQYF	TGTGCCAGTCGCGAACAGGACAGGGGATCGGCCGCAGATACGCAGTATTTT
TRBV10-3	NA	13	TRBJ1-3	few	CATLQGSGNTIYF	TGTGCCACCCTACAGGGTTCTGGAAACACCATATATTTT
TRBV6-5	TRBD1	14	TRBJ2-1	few	CAIKQGDTYNEQFF	TGTGCCATCAAGCAGGGGGATACCTACAATGAGCAGTTCTTC
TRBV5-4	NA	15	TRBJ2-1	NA	CASSLGGASYNEQFF	TGTGCCAGCAGCTTGGGTGGAGCCTCCTACAATGAGCAGTTCTTC
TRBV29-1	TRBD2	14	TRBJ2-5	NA	CSVSGTSGKETQYF	TGCAGCGTCTCGGGGACTAGCGGGAAAGAGACCCAGTACTTC
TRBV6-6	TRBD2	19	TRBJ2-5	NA	CASSQAPQIAGAYQETQYF	TGTGCCAGCAGTCAGGCTCCTCAGATAGCGGGAGCGTACCAAGAGACCCAGTACTTC